This entry is about one T cell receptor beta chain. This table comes from immunoSEQ multiplex PCR, and its TCRdb copy is limited to in-frame clones, with some not included. The table includes hundreds of thousands of clones, more than 75% detected once. The source of the sample is a study of blood T cell repertoires in COVID-19. The CDR3 has 16 amino acids. V shed 6 bases and J 0 bases; nucleotides not matched to a gene: 7. In germline, CDR1 is MDHEN, CDR2 SYDVKM. The sequence derives from a woman aged 45 to 65 who had recovered from COVID-19. This chain connects TRBV28 to TRBJ1-4; 7 bases fit TRBD1. Sequenced: peripheral blood. The CDR3 sequence is CASRPTGDPTNEKLFF. CDR3 nucleotide sequence: TGTGCCAGCAGACCTACAGGGGACCCAACTAATGAAAAACTGTTTTTT.